What follows are 4 T cell receptor beta chains derived from one specimen sequenced in a study of PD-1 blockade in classical Hodgkin lymphoma. The time point is: cycle 4 day 1 (C4D1), after 5 to 7 weeks of nivolumab. Every patient was affected by relapse after autologous stem cell transplantation, while exposure to brentuximab vedotin was not uniform. Profiled with immunoSEQ multiplex PCR; TCRdb holds only in-frame clones, not every one. The sample carries around 40,000 clones, about 80% recorded once. This specimen was peripheral blood mononuclear cells (PBMCs), taken before the fourth cycle of nivolumab. These receptors all stem from a human donor with classical Hodgkin lymphoma.

J is TRBJ2-7 and V is TRBV5-8, with D tentatively TRBD2 (6 bases). V was pared by 2 bases and J by 4 bases, with 22 bases between. CDR1 and CDR2 (germline): SGHTS, YDEGEE. This CDR3 region has 17 residues. The CDR3 coding sequence is TGTGCCAGCAGCTTCGACTCACGGTGGGACTTTGAGTACGAGCAGTACTTC. It yields the protein CASSFDSRWDFEYEQYF.

The CDR3 region is CASSADRGGSPLHF. The CDR3 DNA reads as TGTGCCAGTAGTGCAGACAGGGGAGGTTCACCCCTCCACTTT. V gene TRBV19 combines with J gene TRBJ1-6; 8 bases map to TRBD1. Germline lookup yields CDR1 LNHDA and CDR2 SQIVND (reference sequence). After removal of 5 bases from V and 9 bases from J, the junction contained 6 bases not matched to a gene. This CDR3 comprises 14 residues.

A few counts support this clone. The gene calls are TRBV4-1 and TRBJ2-5, with D tentatively TRBD2 (5 bases). Germline loops: CDR1 MGHRA, CDR2 YSYEKL. V lost 4 bases to trimming and J lost 0 bases, with 21 bases between them. The CDR3 runs 18 residues. The CDR3 DNA reads TGCGCCAGCAGCCCAACCTTCGGTCCTCGCGGGCACCAAGAGACCCAGTACTTC. It codes for CASSPTFGPRGHQETQYF.

The V gene is TRBV7-2, the J gene TRBJ1-1; no clear D gene. V was pared by 3 bases and J by 1 base, with 6 bases between. The CDR3 has 13 residues. CDR1 and CDR2 from the germline V gene are SGHTA and FQGNSA. The CDR3 reads CASSFSENTEAFF. CDR3 nucleotides: TGTGCCAGCAGCTTTTCAGAGAACACTGAAGCTTTCTTT.